This T cell receptor beta chain came from a study of T cell repertoires in ileal Crohn's disease. Trimming removed 7 bases from V and 3 bases from J; junction bases left unmatched: 4. Germline V gives CDR1 SGHNT, CDR2 YYREEE (reference sequence). CDR3 size: 13 residues. The repertoire was sequenced with immunoSEQ multiplex PCR; TCRdb's copy has only in-frame clones and lacks some. Of 9,500 to 13,000 clones listed, more than 65% were seen once; the top ten hold around 4.7%. The sample consisted of ileal tissue. This clonotype originated in an adult with Crohn's disease. J is TRBJ1-2 and V is TRBV5-4; TRBD1 agrees at 9 bases. The chain's CDR3 is CASGRTGDYGYTF. The CDR3 DNA reads TGTGCCAGCGGGCGGACAGGGGACTATGGCTACACCTTC.